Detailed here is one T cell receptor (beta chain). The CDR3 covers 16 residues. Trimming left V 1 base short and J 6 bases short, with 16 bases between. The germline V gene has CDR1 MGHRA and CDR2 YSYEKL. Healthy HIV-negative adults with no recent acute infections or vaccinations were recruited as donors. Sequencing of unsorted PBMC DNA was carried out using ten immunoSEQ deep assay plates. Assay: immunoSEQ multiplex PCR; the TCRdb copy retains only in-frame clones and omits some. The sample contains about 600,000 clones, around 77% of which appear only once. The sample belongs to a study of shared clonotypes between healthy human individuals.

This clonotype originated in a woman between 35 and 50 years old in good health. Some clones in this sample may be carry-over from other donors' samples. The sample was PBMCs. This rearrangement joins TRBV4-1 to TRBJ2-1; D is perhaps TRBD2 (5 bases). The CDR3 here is CASSQARLAPGNEQFF. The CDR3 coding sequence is TGCGCCAGCAGCCAAGCTAGGCTAGCCCCAGGCAATGAGCAGTTCTTC.